The T cell receptor (beta chain) under discussion was sequenced for a study of shared clonotypes between healthy human individuals. Terminally differentiated effector memory CD45RA+ cells were left out of the naive CD8 fraction, which was CD45RO-negative and positively selected for CCR7. Germline V lookup: CDR1 SGHRS, CDR2 YFSETQ. CDR3 length: 16 amino acids. V gave up 4 bases and J gave up 4 bases, with 21 bases separating them. Study-wide results and limits: Exclusively blood specimens were collected; tissue repertoires likely differ. Larger estimated richness was generally recorded for naive subsets relative to memory subsets.

Authors' methods: ImmunoSEQ junction-only sequences lacked quality scores, so their filtering differed. TCRdb keeps only in-frame clones here, not all; method: immunoSEQ multiplex PCR. The V and J calls and the clone size are those of that table, but D and trimming were determined from the DNA. This table holds around 1.9 million clones, approximately 92% found once. Worth noting for this clone: Its antigen is unidentified.

The sequence came from a man younger than 35 in good health. Some clones in this sample may be carry-over from other donors' samples. The sample consisted of naive CD8+ T cells from PBMCs. V gene TRBV5-1 combines with J gene TRBJ2-7; no definite D call. CDR3 nucleotide sequence: TGCGCCAGCAGCCCCGCTCGCGGCCCGATTTTATACGAGCAGTACTTC. Its protein is CASSPARGPILYEQYF.